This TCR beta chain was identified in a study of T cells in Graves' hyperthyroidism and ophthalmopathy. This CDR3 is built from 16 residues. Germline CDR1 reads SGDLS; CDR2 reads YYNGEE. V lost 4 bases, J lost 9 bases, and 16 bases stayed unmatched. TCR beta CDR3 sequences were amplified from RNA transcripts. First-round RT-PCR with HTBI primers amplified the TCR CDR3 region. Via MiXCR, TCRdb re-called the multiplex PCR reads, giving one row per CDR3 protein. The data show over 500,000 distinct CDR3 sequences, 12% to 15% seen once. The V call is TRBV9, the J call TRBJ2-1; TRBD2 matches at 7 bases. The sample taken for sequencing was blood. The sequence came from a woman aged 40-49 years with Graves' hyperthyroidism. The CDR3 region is CASSSRGSSGNFEQFF. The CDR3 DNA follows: TGTGCCAGCAGCTCCCGAGGGTCGAGCGGGAATTTTGAGCAGTTCTTC.